The TCR beta chain described here comes from a study of shared clonotypes between healthy human individuals. Study-wide background: Per-donor plates numbered three CD4 naive, three CD4 memory, two CD8 naive and one CD8 memory. Study outcomes and limitations: Clonotype sharing among donors was thought likely to change with sequencing depth.

Naivety among CD8 cells was defined by CD45RO negativity and positive CCR7 selection, thereby excluding terminally differentiated effector memory CD45RA+ cells. TCRdb keeps only in-frame clones here, not all; method: immunoSEQ multiplex PCR. The table lists about 2.1 million clones, about 93% of them singletons. This CDR3 has 14 amino acids. V was shortened by 0 bases and J by 4 bases, with 9 bases between the two germline ends. Germline V gene lookup returns CDR1 SGHNT and CDR2 YYREEE (reference sequence). Regarding this clone: Its antigen is unknown.

The sequence derives from a man aged 18-30 years in good health. Some clones in this sample may be carry-over from other donors' samples. The chain couples TRBV5-4 to TRBJ2-3; D is undetermined. The source material was naive CD8+ T cells from PBMCs. The CDR3 here is CASSLEARPDTQYF. The CDR3 DNA reads TGTGCCAGCAGCTTGGAGGCGAGACCAGATACGCAGTATTTT.